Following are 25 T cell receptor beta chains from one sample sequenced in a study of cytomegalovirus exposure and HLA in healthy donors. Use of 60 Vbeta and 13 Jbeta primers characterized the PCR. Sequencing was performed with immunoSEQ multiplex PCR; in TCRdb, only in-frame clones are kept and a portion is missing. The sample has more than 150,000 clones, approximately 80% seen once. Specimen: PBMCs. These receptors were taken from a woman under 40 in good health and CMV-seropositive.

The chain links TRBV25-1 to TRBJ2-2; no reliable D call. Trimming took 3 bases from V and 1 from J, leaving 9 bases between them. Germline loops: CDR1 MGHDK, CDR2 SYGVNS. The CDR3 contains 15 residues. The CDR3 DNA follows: TGTGCCAGCAGTGACTCTAGAAAGAACACCGGGGAGCTGTTTTTT. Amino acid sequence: CASSDSRKNTGELFF.

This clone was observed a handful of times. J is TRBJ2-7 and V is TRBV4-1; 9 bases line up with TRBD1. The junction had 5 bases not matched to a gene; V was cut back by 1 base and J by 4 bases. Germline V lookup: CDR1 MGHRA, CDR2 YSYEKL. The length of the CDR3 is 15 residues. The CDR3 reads CASSQGGQGWYEQYF. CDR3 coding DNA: TGCGCCAGCAGCCAAGGGGGACAGGGTTGGTACGAGCAGTACTTC.

The CDR3 coding sequence is TGTGCCAGCAGCCCCCGGGGTCCCTCCTACGAGCAGTACTTC. Encoded protein: CASSPRGPSYEQYF. This chain joins TRBV28 and TRBJ2-7; perhaps TRBD2 as D (5 bases). The CDR3 covers 14 residues. V dropped 6 bases and J dropped 0 bases, with 12 bases sitting between them. Germline loops: CDR1 MDHEN, CDR2 SYDVKM.

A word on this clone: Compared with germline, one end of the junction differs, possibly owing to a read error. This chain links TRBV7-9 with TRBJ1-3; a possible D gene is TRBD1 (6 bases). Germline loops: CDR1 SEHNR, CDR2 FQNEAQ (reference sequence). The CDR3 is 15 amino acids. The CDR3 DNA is TGTTCCAGCAGTTCTAACAGGGTCTCTGGAAACACCATATATTTT. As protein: CSSSSNRVSGNTIYF.

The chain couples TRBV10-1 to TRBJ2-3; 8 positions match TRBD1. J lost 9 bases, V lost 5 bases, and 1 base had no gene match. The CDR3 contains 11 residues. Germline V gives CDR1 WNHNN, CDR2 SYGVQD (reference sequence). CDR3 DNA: TGCGCCAGCAGTCCAGGGGGCACGCAGTATTTT. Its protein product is CASSPGGTQYF.

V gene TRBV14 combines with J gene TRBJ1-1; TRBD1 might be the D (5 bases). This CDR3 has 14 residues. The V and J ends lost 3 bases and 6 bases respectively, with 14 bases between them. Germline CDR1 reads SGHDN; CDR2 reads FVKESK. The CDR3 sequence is CASSQLGGWSEAFF. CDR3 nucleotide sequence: TGTGCCAGCAGCCAGCTGGGGGGTTGGTCTGAAGCTTTCTTT.

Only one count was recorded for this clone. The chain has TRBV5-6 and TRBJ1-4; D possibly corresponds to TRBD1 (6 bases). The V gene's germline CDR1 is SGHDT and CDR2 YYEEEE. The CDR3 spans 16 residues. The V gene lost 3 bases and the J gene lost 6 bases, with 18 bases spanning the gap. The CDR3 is CASSSPKRGGYEKLFF. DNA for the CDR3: TGTGCCAGCAGCTCGCCCAAGAGGGGGGGCTATGAAAAACTGTTTTTT. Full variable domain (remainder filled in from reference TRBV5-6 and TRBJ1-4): DAGVTQSPTHLIKTRGQQVTLRCSPKSGHDTVSWYQQALGQGPQFIFQYYEEEERQRGNFPDRFSGHQFPNYSSELNVNALLLGDSALYLCASSSPKRGGYEKLFFGSGTQLSVL.

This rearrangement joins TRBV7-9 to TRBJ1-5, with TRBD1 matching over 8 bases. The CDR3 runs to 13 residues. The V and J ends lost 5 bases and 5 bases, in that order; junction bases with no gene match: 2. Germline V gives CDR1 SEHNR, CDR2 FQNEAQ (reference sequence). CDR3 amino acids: CASSLQGDQPQHF. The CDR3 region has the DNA TGTGCCAGCAGCCTACAGGGGGATCAGCCCCAGCATTTT.

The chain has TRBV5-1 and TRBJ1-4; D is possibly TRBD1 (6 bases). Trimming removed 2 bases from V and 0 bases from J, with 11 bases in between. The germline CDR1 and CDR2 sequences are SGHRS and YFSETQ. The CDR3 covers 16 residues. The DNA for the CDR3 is TGCGCCAGCAGCTTTTTCTCAGGGGCAACTAATGAAAAACTGTTTTTT. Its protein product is CASSFFSGATNEKLFF.

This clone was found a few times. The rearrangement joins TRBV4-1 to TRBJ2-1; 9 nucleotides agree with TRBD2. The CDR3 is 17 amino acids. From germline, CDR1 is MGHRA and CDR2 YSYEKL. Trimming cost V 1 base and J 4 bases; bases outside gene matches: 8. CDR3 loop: CASSQGLAAIVYNEQFF. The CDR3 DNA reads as TGCGCCAGCAGCCAAGGACTAGCGGCAATAGTTTACAATGAGCAGTTCTTC.

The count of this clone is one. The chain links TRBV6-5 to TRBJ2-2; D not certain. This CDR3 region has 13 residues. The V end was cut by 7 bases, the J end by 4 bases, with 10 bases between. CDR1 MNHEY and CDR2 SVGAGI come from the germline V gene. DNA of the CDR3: TGTGCCAGCAAGGCAGACACCACCGGGGAGCTGTTTTTT. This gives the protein CASKADTTGELFF.

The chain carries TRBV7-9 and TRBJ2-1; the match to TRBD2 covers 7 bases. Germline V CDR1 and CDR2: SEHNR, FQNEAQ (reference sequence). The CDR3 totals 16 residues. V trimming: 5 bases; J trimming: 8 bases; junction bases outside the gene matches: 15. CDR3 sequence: CASSPYDGGREDEQFF. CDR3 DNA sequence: TGTGCCAGCAGCCCGTACGATGGCGGGAGAGAGGATGAGCAGTTCTTC.

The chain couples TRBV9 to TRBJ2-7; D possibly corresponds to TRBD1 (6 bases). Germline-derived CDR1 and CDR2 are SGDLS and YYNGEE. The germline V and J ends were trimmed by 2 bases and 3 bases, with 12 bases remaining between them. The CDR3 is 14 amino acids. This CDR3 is CASSVDRGFYEQYF. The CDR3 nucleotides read TGTGCCAGCAGCGTGGACAGAGGATTCTACGAGCAGTACTTC.

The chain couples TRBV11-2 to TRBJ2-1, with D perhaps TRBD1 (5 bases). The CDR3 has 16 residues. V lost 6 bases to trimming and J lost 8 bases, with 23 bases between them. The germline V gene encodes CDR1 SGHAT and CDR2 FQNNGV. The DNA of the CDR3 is TGTGCCAGCAGTTACGGACCCCGGCAGGGTTTGGATGAGCAGTTCTTC. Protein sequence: CASSYGPRQGLDEQFF.

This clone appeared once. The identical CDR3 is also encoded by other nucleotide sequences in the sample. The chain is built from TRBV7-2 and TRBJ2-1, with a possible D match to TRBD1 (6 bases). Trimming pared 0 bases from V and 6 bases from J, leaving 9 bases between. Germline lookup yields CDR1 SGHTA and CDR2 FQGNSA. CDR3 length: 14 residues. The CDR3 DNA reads TGTGCCAGCAGCTTAGCGGCAGGGGCCAATGAGCAGTTCTTC. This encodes CASSLAAGANEQFF.

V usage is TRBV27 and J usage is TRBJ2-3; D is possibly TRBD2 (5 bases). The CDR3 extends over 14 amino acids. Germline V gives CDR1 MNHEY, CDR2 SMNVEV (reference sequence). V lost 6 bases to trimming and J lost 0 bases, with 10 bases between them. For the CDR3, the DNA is TGTGCCAGCAGAAGGAGGACTAGCACAGATACGCAGTATTTT. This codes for CASRRRTSTDTQYF.

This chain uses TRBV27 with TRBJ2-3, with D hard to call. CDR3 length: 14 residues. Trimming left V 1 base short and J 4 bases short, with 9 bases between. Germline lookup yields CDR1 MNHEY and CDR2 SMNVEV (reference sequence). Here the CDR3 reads CASSLLASSDTQYF. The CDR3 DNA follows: TGTGCCAGCAGTTTATTGGCTAGTTCAGATACGCAGTATTTT.

Written as DNA, the CDR3 is TGCAGCGTTTTGACGCGTACAGGATACGAGCAGTACTTC. This translates into CSVLTRTGYEQYF. The V call is TRBV29-1, the J call TRBJ2-7; D perhaps matches TRBD1 (5 bases). Germline CDR1 SQVTM, CDR2 ANQGSEA. The V end lost 5 bases, the J end lost 4 bases, and 15 bases lay between the germline ends. The CDR3 has 13 amino acids.

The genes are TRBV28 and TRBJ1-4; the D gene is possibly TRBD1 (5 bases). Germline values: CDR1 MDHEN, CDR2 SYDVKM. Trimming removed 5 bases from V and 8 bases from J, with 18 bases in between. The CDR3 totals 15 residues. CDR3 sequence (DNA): TGTGCCAGCAGTGCCTTTGCCCGGGGGGAGGAAAAACTGTTTTTT. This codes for CASSAFARGEEKLFF.

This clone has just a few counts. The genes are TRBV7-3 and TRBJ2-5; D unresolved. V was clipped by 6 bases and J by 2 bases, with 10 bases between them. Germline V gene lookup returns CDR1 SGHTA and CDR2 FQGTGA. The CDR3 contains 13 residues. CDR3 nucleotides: TGTGCCAGCAGTCCTGGGCCTCAAGAGACCCAGTACTTC. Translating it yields CASSPGPQETQYF.

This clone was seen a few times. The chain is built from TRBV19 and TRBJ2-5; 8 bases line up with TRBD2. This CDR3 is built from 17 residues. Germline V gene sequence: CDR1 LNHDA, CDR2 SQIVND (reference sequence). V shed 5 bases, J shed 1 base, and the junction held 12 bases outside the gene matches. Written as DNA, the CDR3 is TGTGCCAGTAGTCCAGCATGGGATAGCGGGGCCCAAGAGACCCAGTACTTC. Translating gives CASSPAWDSGAQETQYF.

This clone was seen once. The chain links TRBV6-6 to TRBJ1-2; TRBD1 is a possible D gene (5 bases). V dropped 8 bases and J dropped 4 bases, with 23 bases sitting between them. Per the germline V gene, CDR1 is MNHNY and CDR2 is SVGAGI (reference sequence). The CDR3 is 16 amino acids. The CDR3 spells CASLWTSPSDGYGYTF. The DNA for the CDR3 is TGTGCCAGCCTTTGGACAAGTCCCTCGGATGGCTATGGCTACACCTTC.

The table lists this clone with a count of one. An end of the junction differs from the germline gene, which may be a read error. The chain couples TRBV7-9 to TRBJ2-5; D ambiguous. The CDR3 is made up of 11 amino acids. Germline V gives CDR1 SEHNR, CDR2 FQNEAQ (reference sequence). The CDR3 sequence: CSSTNQETQYF. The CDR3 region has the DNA TGTTCCAGCACCAACCAAGAGACCCAGTACTTC.

The CDR3 sequence is CASSVDRSHNQPQHF. Written as DNA, the CDR3 is TGTGCCAGCAGCGTTGACAGGTCACACAATCAGCCCCAGCATTTT. This chain joins TRBV5-4 and TRBJ1-5, with a possible D match to TRBD1 (6 bases). The CDR3 runs 15 residues. The germline V and J ends were trimmed by 4 bases and 3 bases, with 14 bases remaining between them. From germline, CDR1 is SGHNT and CDR2 YYREEE (reference sequence).

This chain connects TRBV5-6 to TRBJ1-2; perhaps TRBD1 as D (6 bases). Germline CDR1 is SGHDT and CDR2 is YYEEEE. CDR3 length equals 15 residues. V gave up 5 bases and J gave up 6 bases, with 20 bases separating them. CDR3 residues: CASSPILTGIHGYTF. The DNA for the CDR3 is TGTGCCAGCAGTCCTATACTAACAGGGATCCATGGCTACACCTTC.